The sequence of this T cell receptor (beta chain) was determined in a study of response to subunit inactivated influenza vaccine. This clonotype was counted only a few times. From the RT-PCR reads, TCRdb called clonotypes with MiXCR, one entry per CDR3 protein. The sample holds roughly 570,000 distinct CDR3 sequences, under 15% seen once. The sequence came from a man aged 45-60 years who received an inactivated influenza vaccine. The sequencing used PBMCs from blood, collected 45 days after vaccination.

CDR3 loop: CASSPSQGLVQPQHF. The DNA of the CDR3 is TGTGCCAGCTCACCATCACAGGGTTTGGTTCAGCCCCAGCATTTT. The genes are TRBV18 and TRBJ1-5; a weak D match, TRBD1 (6 bases). V lost 2 bases to trimming and J lost 6 bases, with 14 bases between them. CDR3 length: 15 residues. CDR1 KGHSH and CDR2 LQKENI come from the germline V gene.